A single sample gave rise to the 23 T cell receptor beta chains below, sequenced in a study of shared clonotypes between healthy human individuals. Selected positively for CCR7 and CD45RO-negative, naive CD8 cells excluded terminally differentiated effector memory CD45RA+ cells. Only in-frame clones appear in the TCRdb table, and some are missing; sequencing was by immunoSEQ multiplex PCR. This table holds around 620,000 clones, 85% to 95% found once. Sample: naive CD8+ T cells sorted from blood. These receptors originate from a woman in her 30s in good health.

CDR3 amino acids: CASRGRQAYYGYTF. The CDR3 DNA sequence: TGTGCCAGCAGAGGTCGACAGGCCTACTATGGCTACACCTTC. V gene TRBV2 combines with J gene TRBJ1-2, with D perhaps TRBD1 (6 bases). The CDR3 totals 14 residues. Germline-derived CDR1 and CDR2 are SNHLY and FYNNEI. V was trimmed by 6 bases and J by 3 bases, leaving 14 bases between them. The full variable domain, completed using reference TRBV2 and TRBJ1-2, is EPEVTQTPSHQVTQMGQEVILRCVPISNHLYFYWYRQILGQKVEFLVSFYNNEISEKSEIFDDQFSVERPDGSNFTLKIRSTKLEDSAMYFCASRGRQAYYGYTFGSGTRLTVV.

The chain couples TRBV27 to TRBJ2-5; a weak D match, TRBD1 (6 bases). The J call may be incorrect, as the DNA end agrees better with TRBJ2-7. CDR1 is MNHEY, CDR2 SMNVEV, per germline (reference sequence). The CDR3 runs 15 residues. CDR3 residues: CASSLQEGVPYEQYF. DNA of the CDR3: TGTGCCAGCAGTTTACAAGAGGGGGTCCCCTACGAGCAGTACTTC.

CDR3 DNA sequence: TGTGCCAGCAGCGTTGGCGGGACCTACAATGAGCAGTTCTTC. Translated, it gives CASSVGGTYNEQFF. The genes are TRBV14 and TRBJ2-1; possible D gene TRBD2, 6 bases. Between the trimmed V and J ends, which lost 5 bases and 2 bases, there was a span of 10 bases. CDR1 is SGHDN, CDR2 FVKESK, per germline. The CDR3 extends over 14 amino acids. The full variable domain, completed using reference TRBV14 and TRBJ2-1, is EAGVTQFPSHSVIEKGQTVTLRCDPISGHDNLYWYRRVMGKEIKFLLHFVKESKQDESGMPNNRFLAERTGGTYSTLKVQPAELEDSGVYFCASSVGGTYNEQFFGPGTRLTVL.

The genes are TRBV4-1 and TRBJ2-7; D tentatively reads TRBD1 or TRBD2 (5 bases each). Trimming took off 0 bases at V and 1 base at J, with 13 bases between the two ends. CDR1 is MGHRA and CDR2 is YSYEKL in the germline V gene. CDR3 length: 16 residues. The CDR3 sequence: CASSQERGVSSYEQYF. CDR3 DNA: TGCGCCAGCAGCCAAGAAAGGGGAGTGTCGTCCTACGAGCAGTACTTC.

The chain couples TRBV19 to TRBJ2-2; D is perhaps TRBD1 (6 bases). V was pared by 5 bases and J by 0 bases, with 10 bases between. Germline V CDR1 and CDR2: LNHDA, SQIVND (reference sequence). The CDR3 is made up of 15 amino acids. The CDR3 nucleotides read TGTGCCAGTAGTGTGACAGGCCCGAACACCGGGGAGCTGTTTTTT. Its protein product is CASSVTGPNTGELFF.

The chain couples TRBV27 to TRBJ2-7; D perhaps matches TRBD2 (5 bases). V was cut by 4 bases and J by 0 bases, with 10 bases left in between. CDR1 and CDR2 from the germline V gene are MNHEY and SMNVEV (reference sequence). The CDR3 contains 14 residues. For the CDR3, the DNA is TGTGCCAGCAGTTCCTCAGCGGCCTCCTACGAGCAGTACTTC. Encoded protein: CASSSSAASYEQYF.

The gene calls are TRBV10-3 and TRBJ1-2; D is uncertain. V was shortened by 4 bases and J by 2 bases, with 14 bases between the two germline ends. The germline CDR1 and CDR2 sequences are ENHRY and SYGVKD. This CDR3 contains 15 residues. The CDR3 loop reads CAISVRTDENYGYTF. The CDR3, as DNA: TGTGCCATCAGTGTAAGAACAGACGAAAACTATGGCTACACCTTC.

This chain connects TRBV4-1 to TRBJ2-7; TRBD1 matches 7 bases. The V and J ends lost 4 bases and 0 bases, in that order; junction bases with no gene match: 6. CDR3 length: 15 residues. Germline assignment: CDR1 MGHRA and CDR2 YSYEKL. The CDR3 nucleotides read TGCGCCAGCAGCCGACATACAGGGGCCTCCTACGAGCAGTACTTC. The encoded protein is CASSRHTGASYEQYF.

The genes are TRBV27 and TRBJ2-5; D call uncertain. Germline CDR1 and CDR2: MNHEY and SMNVEV (reference sequence). The ends were cut back, 2 bases at V and 1 base at J, with 11 bases in the middle. The CDR3 length is 15 residues. The CDR3 here is CASSLTPIPQETQYF. DNA of the CDR3: TGTGCCAGCAGTTTAACACCCATACCCCAAGAGACCCAGTACTTC.

The chain joins TRBV28 to TRBJ1-5; 8 bases match TRBD1. The CDR3 contains 16 residues. Germline V gene sequence: CDR1 MDHEN, CDR2 SYDVKM. Trimming at V came to 3 bases and at J to 7 bases, leaving 11 bases not matched to a gene. CDR3 DNA sequence: TGTGCCAGCAGTTTTGGGACAGGAGTCTTTCGGCAGCCCCAGCATTTT. Translating it yields CASSFGTGVFRQPQHF.

The gene calls are TRBV7-9 and TRBJ1-3; a weak D match, TRBD1 (5 bases). In germline, CDR1 is SEHNR, CDR2 FQNEAQ (reference sequence). The CDR3 is 15 residues long. V lost 11 bases to trimming and J lost 0 bases, with 17 bases between them. The CDR3 DNA is TGTGCCGCGCGCCCGGGACTGGGCTCTGGAAACACCATATATTTT. Amino acid sequence: CAARPGLGSGNTIYF.

This chain connects TRBV10-2 to TRBJ2-2; 16 positions agree with TRBD2. Germline assignment: CDR1 WSHSY and CDR2 SAAADI. Trimming took 8 bases from V and 12 from J; bases not matched to a gene: 6. CDR3 size: 14 residues. The CDR3 spells CASLGLAGGQQLFF. CDR3 nucleotide sequence: TGCGCCAGCCTGGGACTAGCGGGAGGGCAACAGCTGTTTTTT.

The rearrangement links TRBV5-1 to TRBJ2-7; tentative D call: TRBD2 (5 bases). Germline V CDR1 and CDR2: SGHRS, YFSETQ. The ends were cut back, 3 bases at V and 1 base at J, with 8 bases in the middle. The CDR3 length is 13 residues. This CDR3 is CASSYGESYEQYF. The DNA of the CDR3 is TGCGCCAGCAGCTACGGGGAATCCTACGAGCAGTACTTC.

CDR3 protein: CASSLDRNTGELFF. The DNA for the CDR3 is TGTGCCAGCAGTTTGGACAGGAACACCGGGGAGCTGTTTTTT. The V gene is TRBV7-9, the J gene TRBJ2-2, with a possible D match to TRBD1 (6 bases). V was shortened by 6 bases and J by 1 base, with 9 bases between the two germline ends. The CDR3 sequence is 14 residues long. Germline V gene data show CDR1 as SEHNR and CDR2 as FQNEAQ (reference sequence). Supplemented by reference TRBV7-9 and TRBJ2-2, the full variable domain reads DTGVSQNPRHKITKRGQNVTFRCDPISEHNRLYWYRQTLGQGPEFLTYFQNEAQLEKSRLLSDRFSAERPKGSFSTLEIQRTEQGDSAMYLCASSLDRNTGELFFGEGSRLTVL.

This chain joins TRBV4-2 and TRBJ1-5; D is undetermined. The V and J ends lost 1 base and 0 bases respectively, with 7 bases between them. CDR1 and CDR2 (germline): LGHNA, YNFKEQ. This CDR3 has 15 amino acids. The CDR3 region has the DNA TGTGCCAGCAGCCAAGTAACCAGTAGCAATCAGCCCCAGCATTTT. Translated, it gives CASSQVTSSNQPQHF.

The chain recombines TRBV28 with TRBJ2-7; 8 bases map to TRBD1. CDR1 and CDR2 (germline): MDHEN, SYDVKM. The junction had 13 bases not matched to a gene; V was cut back by 6 bases and J by 3 bases. CDR3 length equals 16 residues. CDR3: CASSPFIRGLSYEQYF. CDR3 sequence (DNA): TGTGCCAGCAGCCCTTTTATCAGGGGGCTCAGCTACGAGCAGTACTTC.

The genes are TRBV7-9 and TRBJ1-4; unclear D gene. The CDR3 is 16 residues long. Germline V gene sequence: CDR1 SEHNR, CDR2 FQNEAQ (reference sequence). Trimming removed 5 bases from V and 3 bases from J, with 16 bases in between. DNA of the CDR3: TGTGCCAGCAGCGACCGGTGGGTGGGAGCTAATGAAAAACTGTTTTTT. Protein: CASSDRWVGANEKLFF.

J is TRBJ1-3 and V is TRBV6-6; tentative D call: TRBD1 (5 bases). From germline, CDR1 is MNHNY and CDR2 SVGAGI (reference sequence). Trimming took off 7 bases at V and 4 bases at J, with 11 bases between the two ends. The CDR3 totals 13 residues. As DNA, the CDR3 is TGTGCCAGCACCGGGACGTACGGAAACACCATATATTTT. It encodes CASTGTYGNTIYF.

This chain joins TRBV28 and TRBJ2-5, with TRBD1 matching over 7 bases. The J call is in doubt because the DNA end fits TRBJ2-7 better. The CDR3 contains 13 residues. The germline gives CDR1 MDHEN, CDR2 SYDVKM. The CDR3 region has the DNA TGTGCCAGCAGTTATGACAGGGTCTACGAGCAGTACTTC. This encodes CASSYDRVYEQYF.

The chain carries TRBV30 and TRBJ2-1, with D perhaps matching TRBD1 (6 bases). V was pared by 1 base and J by 3 bases, with 13 bases between. The length of the CDR3 is 15 residues. CDR1 and CDR2 (germline): GTSNPN, SVGIG (reference sequence). CDR3 nucleotides: TGTGCCTGGAGTGATGGTGGGGACAACTACAATGAGCAGTTCTTC. The encoded protein is CAWSDGGDNYNEQFF.

The rearrangement joins TRBV30 to TRBJ2-6; possible D gene TRBD1, 6 bases. The CDR3 consists of 17 residues. Looked up from germline, CDR1 is GTSNPN and CDR2 is SVGIG (reference sequence). V was clipped by 4 bases and J by 0 bases, with 16 bases between them. DNA for the CDR3: TGTGCCTGGAATATTGGACAGCCAAGCTCTGGGGCCAACGTCCTGACTTTC. Residues: CAWNIGQPSSGANVLTF. Full variable domain (remainder filled in from reference TRBV30 and TRBJ2-6): SQTIHQWPATLVQPVGSPLSLECTVEGTSNPNLYWYRQAAGRGLQLLFYSVGIGQISSEVPQNLSASRPQDRQFILSSKKLLLSDSGFYLCAWNIGQPSSGANVLTFGAGSRLTVL.

This clone was observed once. Other nucleotide sequences in the sample specify the same CDR3. The gene calls are TRBV6-5 and TRBJ2-1; D is ambiguous. Looked up from germline, CDR1 is MNHEY and CDR2 is SVGAGI. The length of the CDR3 is 11 residues. V gave up 3 bases and J gave up 10 bases, with 7 bases separating them. This CDR3 is CASSYGNEQFF. The CDR3, as DNA: TGTGCCAGCAGTTATGGGAACGAGCAGTTCTTC.

The chain combines TRBV4-2 with TRBJ2-2; D unclear. Trimming stripped 5 bases from V and 3 bases from J, with 10 bases between. The CDR3 covers 14 residues. Germline CDR1 is LGHNA and CDR2 is YNFKEQ. In DNA form, the CDR3 reads TGTGCCAGCAGCGCGGTGGGATACACCGGGGAGCTGTTTTTT. Translating gives CASSAVGYTGELFF.